This TCR beta chain originates from a study of blood T cell repertoires in COVID-19. Study in general: Samples taken during acute and convalescent COVID-19 were collected in the United States, Italy and Spain. From T cells, B-cell-depleted T cells, or PBMCs came the material, which was cDNA or gDNA.

Seattle patient enrollment occurred during active infection, with longitudinal follow-up thereafter. Original handling: Reference gene primer amplification yielded estimated nucleated cell counts. The data were produced by immunoSEQ multiplex PCR, yet TCRdb's version contains in-frame clones alone and is incomplete. V and J calls and clone size are those listed in that table; D and trimming were worked out from the DNA. This sample carries approximately 300,000 clones, about 80% of them seen once, and the ten largest clones take around 16%. The source is a person aged 70 to 85 with COVID-19, enrolled during active disease. Sequencing was performed on peripheral blood.

CDR3 in amino acids: CASSLEDRGHSNQPQHF. CDR3 sequence (DNA): TGTGCCAGCAGCTTAGAGGACAGGGGACATAGCAATCAGCCCCAGCATTTT. The V call is TRBV7-8, the J call TRBJ1-5, with 9 bases that match TRBD1. The CDR3 extends over 17 amino acids. V shed 1 base, J shed 0 bases, and the junction held 4 bases outside the gene matches. Germline V gene data show CDR1 as SGHVS and CDR2 as FQNEAQ.